This T cell receptor (beta chain) was captured in a study of synovial regulatory T cells in juvenile arthritis. Study results and limitations: Blood Treg cells that were inflammation-associated showed lower TCR diversity than other blood Treg cells. Synovial Tregs shared more CDR3 sequences with iaTregs than other blood Tregs.

Median disease duration was around seven years, range 0.2-19.1. The assay was immunoSEQ multiplex PCR, and TCRdb's table has in-frame clones only and misses some. The sample includes about 9,900 clones. For this clone: The antigen is undetermined.

Germline CDR1 reads MNHEY; CDR2 reads SVGAGI. This CDR3 contains 15 residues. The entry carries no DNA sequence. The sample taken for sequencing was Treg cells from blood. Subset defined: HLA-DR+ inflammation-associated blood Treg cells. This receptor was identified in a donor aged 2-30 years with juvenile idiopathic arthritis. The chain recombines TRBV6-5 with TRBJ2-1; TCRdb outputs TRBD2, but without DNA this stays unchecked. CDR3 sequence reads: CASSYSSGSGNEQFF.